The rows below give T cell receptor beta chains drawn from one sample of a study of blood T cell repertoires in COVID-19. The method was immunoSEQ multiplex PCR; TCRdb's version includes in-frame clones alone and lacks a portion of them. The table records around 230,000 clones, around 83% of them present only once. The sample taken for sequencing was peripheral blood. Every receptor here comes from a woman aged 45-59 years with acute or convalescent COVID-19. Each CDR3 is given with its conserved first and last residue. Each record gives: clone size, V gene, D gene, J gene, CDR3 protein, CDR3 DNA. A D gene is named only where the DNA matches it firmly. Expanded clones get a size class; other rows say once, few or many, or leave the size out.

NA,TRBV3-1/TRBV3-2,NA,TRBJ1-1,CASTFNRGTEAFF,TGTGCCAGCACCTTCAATCGAGGGACTGAAGCTTTCTTT
NA,TRBV7-3,NA,TRBJ2-3,CASSLGHSTDTQYF,TGTGCCAGCAGCTTGGGACACAGCACAGATACGCAGTATTTT
NA,TRBV18,NA,TRBJ2-5,CASSLGHRKETQYF,TGTGCCAGCTCTTTGGGACACCGTAAAGAGACCCAGTACTTC
NA,TRBV29-1,TRBD1,TRBJ2-1,CSVGQGAVSYNEQFF,TGCAGCGTTGGACAGGGGGCGGTTTCCTACAATGAGCAGTTCTTC
NA,TRBV11-2,TRBD1,TRBJ1-1,CASSLGFQGAWEAFF,TGTGCCAGCAGCTTAGGGTTCCAGGGGGCGTGGGAAGCTTTCTTT
many,TRBV28,TRBD1,TRBJ2-5,CASSSFLSDRGEETQYF,TGTGCCAGCAGTTCGTTCCTATCGGACAGGGGGGAAGAGACCCAGTACTTC
NA,TRBV14,TRBD1,TRBJ2-1,CASSLRDRNLEQFF,TGTGCCAGCAGTCTCCGGGACAGGAACCTTGAGCAGTTCTTC
NA,TRBV18,TRBD1,TRBJ2-3,CASSPRRQGRYTDTQYF,TGTGCCAGCTCACCGCGACGACAGGGGCGGTACACAGATACGCAGTATTTT
few,TRBV7-2,NA,TRBJ1-6,CASSLGHRANSPLHF,TGTGCCAGCAGCTTAGGCCACAGGGCAAATTCACCCCTCCACTTT
NA,TRBV2,NA,TRBJ1-5,CASSGGYTDQPQHF,TGTGCCAGCAGTGGGGGCTATACAGATCAGCCCCAGCATTTT
NA,TRBV6-5,NA,TRBJ1-2,CASSYQHNYGYTF,TGTGCCAGCAGTTACCAACACAACTATGGCTACACCTTC
many,TRBV27,NA,TRBJ1-1,CASSFGVGAEAFF,TGTGCCAGCAGTTTTGGTGTGGGCGCTGAAGCTTTCTTT
few,TRBV2,NA,TRBJ2-5,CASSGWELETQYF,TGTGCCAGCAGTGGTTGGGAGCTGGAGACCCAGTACTTC
NA,TRBV2,NA,TRBJ2-7,CASGGAIYEQYF,TGTGCCAGCGGGGGCGCCATCTACGAGCAGTACTTC
NA,TRBV18,NA,TRBJ1-5,CASSRQQGGGQPQHF,TGTGCCAGCTCACGCCAACAGGGTGGTGGACAGCCCCAGCATTTT
NA,TRBV18,NA,TRBJ2-1,CASSPPPQRRHNEQFF,TGTGCCAGCTCACCACCGCCCCAGCGGAGGCACAATGAGCAGTTCTTC
NA,TRBV29-1,NA,TRBJ1-4,CSALKGEGEKLFF,TGCAGCGCCCTCAAGGGGGAAGGCGAAAAACTGTTTTTT
once,TRBV10-3,NA,TRBJ2-7,CAISESIPPVAGTLGEQYF,TGTGCCATCAGTGAGTCGATCCCCCCGGTCGCAGGGACTCTGGGGGAGCAGTACTTC
NA,TRBV2,TRBD1,TRBJ2-3,CASSEGPGGRDTQYF,TGTGCCAGCAGTGAAGGGCCAGGGGGCAGGGATACGCAGTATTTT
NA,TRBV27,TRBD1,TRBJ1-2,CASSLTGTGLYGYTF,TGTGCCAGCAGTTTGACCGGGACAGGGCTCTATGGCTACACCTTC
NA,TRBV19,NA,TRBJ2-5,CASSLQETQYF,TGTGCCAGTAGTTTACAAGAGACCCAGTACTTC
NA,TRBV5-1,TRBD1,TRBJ1-2,CASSGRGQGNDGYTF,TGCGCCAGCAGCGGCCGTGGACAGGGTAACGATGGCTACACCTTC
NA,TRBV5-4,TRBD1,TRBJ2-2,CASSRGQGAAGELFF,TGTGCCAGCAGCCGAGGACAGGGGGCTGCCGGGGAGCTGTTTTTT
NA,TRBV5-4,NA,TRBJ1-1,CASSRTRTALNTEAFF,TGTGCCAGCAGCCGGACCAGGACAGCCCTGAACACTGAAGCTTTCTTT
NA,TRBV6-6,TRBD2,TRBJ2-7,CASSYSRGELAGEQYF,TGTGCCAGCAGTTACTCAAGAGGGGAACTAGCGGGCGAGCAGTACTTC
NA,TRBV19,NA,TRBJ1-5,CASSMEGVQPQHF,TGTGCCAGTAGTATGGAGGGAGTTCAGCCCCAGCATTTT
NA,TRBV2,TRBD2,TRBJ2-2,CASSPGTSGRDTGELFF,TGTGCCAGCAGTCCCGGGACTAGCGGGAGGGACACCGGGGAGCTGTTTTTT
NA,TRBV25-1,NA,TRBJ2-2,CASSAGGRTGELFF,TGTGCCAGCAGTGCAGGTGGGCGCACCGGGGAGCTGTTTTTT
NA,TRBV6-2/TRBV6-3,TRBD1,TRBJ2-2,CASSYLGTENTGELFF,TGTGCCAGCAGTTACTTGGGGACAGAAAACACCGGGGAGCTGTTTTTT
NA,TRBV5-5,TRBD1,TRBJ1-2,CASSLGTGNQYGYTF,TGTGCCAGCAGCTTGGGGACAGGGAACCAGTATGGCTACACCTTC
NA,TRBV6-6,TRBD2,TRBJ2-7,CASSRVTSPLPYEQYF,TGTGCCAGCAGTCGGGTGACTAGCCCTCTCCCCTACGAGCAGTACTTC
NA,TRBV5-1,NA,TRBJ2-3,CATRGGTDTQYF,TGCGCTACCAGAGGGGGTACAGATACGCAGTATTTT
NA,TRBV7-9,TRBD2,TRBJ2-5,CASSLRLAGGRQETQYF,TGTGCCAGCAGCCTCCGACTAGCGGGAGGTAGACAAGAGACCCAGTACTTC
NA,TRBV19,TRBD2,TRBJ2-7,CASSSSGAGVSYEQYF,TGTGCCAGTAGCTCCTCCGGAGCGGGAGTGTCCTACGAGCAGTACTTC
NA,TRBV30,NA,TRBJ2-1,CASFLRQGGANEQFF,TGTGCCTCTTTCCTCCGACAGGGAGGAGCGAATGAGCAGTTCTTC
NA,TRBV10-3,TRBD1,TRBJ1-5,CAISAGQGPQGNQPQHF,TGTGCCATCTCGGCGGGACAGGGCCCCCAAGGGAATCAGCCCCAGCATTTT
once,TRBV10-3,NA,TRBJ2-3,CAISDELTDTQYF,TGTGCCATCAGTGACGAGCTTACAGATACGCAGTATTTT
NA,TRBV21-1,NA,TRBJ2-7,CASSKAQGLSSYEQYF,TGTGCCAGCAGCAAAGCACAGGGTCTTTCCTCCTACGAGCAGTACTTC
NA,TRBV5-1,NA,TRBJ2-2,CASSSKLSGELFF,TGCGCCAGCAGCTCAAAGCTATCCGGGGAGCTGTTTTTT
once,TRBV4-2,NA,TRBJ2-2,CASSRDPESHTGELFF,TGTGCCAGCAGCCGAGACCCGGAGTCTCACACCGGGGAGCTGTTTTTT
NA,TRBV19,TRBD2,TRBJ2-3,CATRREATDTQYF,TGTGCCACGCGGCGGGAGGCCACAGATACGCAGTATTTT
NA,TRBV29-1,TRBD2,TRBJ2-1,CSAVAGPNEQFF,TGCAGCGCCGTAGCGGGACCCAATGAGCAGTTCTTC
NA,TRBV20-1,TRBD2,TRBJ2-1,CSASDLLAAYNEQFF,TGCAGTGCTAGTGATTTGCTAGCGGCCTACAATGAGCAGTTCTTC
NA,TRBV28,NA,TRBJ1-4,CASRGGRREKLFF,TGTGCCAGCAGGGGGGGGAGGCGGGAAAAACTGTTTTTT
once,TRBV5-4,TRBD2,TRBJ2-7,CASSPTSGHGDEQYF,TGTGCCAGCAGCCCAACTAGCGGTCACGGGGACGAGCAGTACTTC
NA,TRBV28,TRBD1,TRBJ1-2,CASSFPGGSYGYTF,TGTGCCAGCAGTTTCCCAGGGGGCAGCTATGGCTACACCTTC
NA,TRBV28,TRBD2,TRBJ2-7,CASLPSAGGLYEQYF,TGTGCCAGCCTCCCCTCTGCGGGAGGCCTCTACGAGCAGTACTTC